What follows are 21 T cell receptor beta chains derived from one specimen sequenced in a study of T cells in women clearing cervical HPV infection. Clones were read by immunoSEQ multiplex PCR, and TCRdb kept only the in-frame ones, dropping some. The specimen's table records about 31,000 clones. Sequencing was performed on blood buffy coat. These receptors originate from a woman aged 18-70 years with a cervical HPV16 infection that either progressed to CIN3+ or cleared (not recorded which).

On this clone: The read comes to an end 3 residues before the CDR3 does, leaving the germline J gene to fill in the end. The sample carries other DNA sequences with the same CDR3. The chain combines TRBV2 with TRBJ1-3; D unclear. The ends were cut back, 6 bases at V and 0 bases at J, with 9 bases in the middle. The CDR3 runs to 14 residues. In germline, CDR1 is SNHLY, CDR2 FYNNEI. Here the CDR3 reads CASRAGVSGNTIYF. CDR3 bases read: TGTGCCAGCAGAGCAGGTGTCTCTGGAAACACC.

The CDR3 protein is CASSPKGLAGETQYF. CDR3 bases read: TGTGCCAGCAGCCCCAAGGGACTAGCCGGAGAGACG. The chain joins TRBV16 to TRBJ2-3; 9 positions agree with TRBD2. The CDR3 extends 3 residues past the end of the read, so its final part is completed from the germline J gene. CDR1 and CDR2 from the germline V gene are KGHSY and FQNENV. The CDR3 sequence is 15 residues long.

With respect to this clone: The missing CDR3 end, 3 residues past where the read stops, is filled in from the germline J gene. This chain uses TRBV30 with TRBJ1-6; D may be TRBD1 (6 bases). The CDR3 is 12 amino acids. From germline, CDR1 is GTSNPN and CDR2 SVGIG (reference sequence). Trimming pared 7 bases from V and 9 bases from J, leaving 13 bases between. The sequenced CDR3 bases are TGTGCCTCAATGGGGGCTGCTTCACCC. The encoded protein is CASMGAASP. The CDR3, in full, reads CASMGAASPLHF.

On this clone itself: The read gets to within 3 residues of the CDR3 end, and the germline J gene fills in the rest. The chain employs TRBV12-3 or TRBV12-4 and TRBJ2-2, with unresolved D. The V gene lost 2 bases and the J gene lost 4 bases, with 5 bases spanning the gap. The CDR3 runs to 13 residues. CDR3 loop: CASSLPGTGELFF. The sequenced CDR3 bases are TGTGCCAGCAGTTTACCCGGCACCGGGGAG.

Comment on this clone: The read is 3 residues too short to cover the CDR3 end, so that end is filled in from the germline J gene. The V gene is TRBV6-1, the J gene TRBJ2-1; 14 bases fit TRBD2. CDR1 and CDR2 (germline): MNHNS, SASEGT. The CDR3 contains 15 residues. V trimming: 4 bases; J trimming: 9 bases; junction bases outside the gene matches: 5. CDR3 sequence reads: CASSVTSGGAGEQFF. CDR3 DNA (partial): TGTGCCAGCAGTGTGACTAGCGGGGGGGCGGGTGAG.

A remark on this clone: The read finishes 3 residues shy of the CDR3 end, and the germline J gene is used to complete it. The rearrangement uses TRBV2 and TRBJ2-3; 9 bases are shared with TRBD1. The CDR3 is 15 amino acids. Germline CDR1 reads SNHLY; CDR2 reads FYNNEI. CDR3 DNA, as far as it was read: TGTGCCAGCAGTGCGGGACAGGGTGGGACGCAGACG. Its translation is CASSAGQGGTQT. The complete CDR3 sequence is CASSAGQGGTQTQYF.

Concerning this clone: The read terminates 3 residues before the CDR3 end, so the remaining end is supplied by the germline J gene. This rearrangement joins TRBV6-1 to TRBJ2-3; D might be TRBD2 (6 bases). Germline V lookup: CDR1 MNHNS, CDR2 SASEGT. There are 16 residues in the CDR3. The sequenced part of the CDR3 DNA is TGTGCCAGCAGTGAATGGTCTACCCTAGCAACGGGAGCG. Its translation is CASSEWSTLATGA. The entire CDR3 reads CASSEWSTLATGAQYF.

To note about this clone: The missing CDR3 end, 3 residues past where the read stops, is filled in from the germline J gene. The J gene is TRBJ2-3, the V gene TRBV20-1, with 7 positions matching TRBD2. V dropped 2 bases and J dropped 4; count of bases not matched to a gene: 12. The CDR3 is made up of 16 amino acids. The germline gives CDR1 DFQATT, CDR2 SNEGSKA (reference sequence). Partial CDR3 DNA: TGCAGTGCTAGACTAACGAGGACTAGGGCGTCAGATACG. This codes for CSARLTRTRASDT. The CDR3, in full, reads CSARLTRTRASDTQYF.

With regard to this clone: Other DNA sequences in this specimen translate into the identical CDR3. The part of the CDR3 DNA that was read is TGTGCCACCGACGGAGGGGGCTACGTCGGTAACACC. The encoded protein is CATDGGGYVGNT. The complete CDR3 reads CATDGGGYVGNTIYF. This chain links TRBV19 with TRBJ1-3; 7 positions agree with TRBD1. The read terminates 3 residues ahead of where the CDR3 ends, so the germline J gene completes it. This CDR3 contains 15 residues. With V trimmed by 10 bases and J by 7 bases, 16 bases remained unmatched. Germline-derived CDR1 and CDR2 are LNHDA and SQIVND (reference sequence).

In regard to this clone: The read stops 3 residues short of the end of the CDR3; the missing end is completed from the germline J gene. The rearrangement uses TRBV5-1 and TRBJ1-5, with D maybe TRBD1 (5 bases). The V and J ends lost 0 bases and 5 bases respectively, with 9 bases between them. The CDR3 has 14 amino acids. Germline loops: CDR1 SGHRS, CDR2 YFSETQ. The CDR3 spells CASSLAREDQPQHF. Partial CDR3 DNA: TGCGCCAGCAGCTTGGCCAGGGAAGATCAGCCC.

As concerns this clone: The read is 3 residues too short to cover the CDR3 end, so that end is filled in from the germline J gene. The chain employs TRBV20-1 and TRBJ1-5, with D tentatively TRBD1 (5 bases). Between the trimmed V and J ends, which lost 4 bases and 0 bases, there was a span of 13 bases. The CDR3 extends over 15 amino acids. Germline CDR1 DFQATT, CDR2 SNEGSKA (reference sequence). The CDR3 here is CSAKRQTYSNQPQHF. CDR3 bases read: TGCAGTGCTAAAAGACAGACCTATAGCAATCAGCCC.

The CDR3 region is CASSMRQGPGEQYF. The part of the CDR3 DNA that was read is TGCGCCAGCAGCATGAGACAGGGGCCGGGCGAG. V gene TRBV5-1 combines with J gene TRBJ2-7, with TRBD1 matching over 8 bases. The read terminates 3 residues before the CDR3 end, so the remaining end is supplied by the germline J gene. Germline V lookup: CDR1 SGHRS, CDR2 YFSETQ. The ends lost 4 bases at V and 6 bases at J; junction bases unmatched: 9. The CDR3 sequence is 14 residues long.

Details on this clone: With the read ending 3 residues before the CDR3 end, the germline J gene is used to fill in that end. The genes are TRBV30 and TRBJ1-1; 7 bases are shared with TRBD1. The CDR3 runs 15 residues. Germline CDR1 is GTSNPN and CDR2 is SVGIG (reference sequence). V lost 0 bases and J lost 0; bases outside the gene matches: 4. Incomplete CDR3 DNA: TGTGCCTGGAGTGTCGGGACAGTGATGAACACTGAA. It specifies CAWSVGTVMNTE. The entire CDR3 protein reads CAWSVGTVMNTEAFF. Full variable domain (outside the CDR3, taken from reference TRBV30 and TRBJ1-1): SQTIHQWPATLVQPVGSPLSLECTVEGTSNPNLYWYRQAAGRGLQLLFYSVGIGQISSEVPQNLSASRPQDRQFILSSKKLLLSDSGFYLCAWSVGTVMNTEAFFGQGTRLTVV.

About this clone itself: Read data end 3 residues before the CDR3 end; the end is taken from the germline J gene. The chain recombines TRBV19 with TRBJ2-4; 10 bases line up with TRBD1. The CDR3 sequence is 14 residues long. Germline V gene data show CDR1 as LNHDA and CDR2 as SQIVND (reference sequence). The part of the CDR3 DNA that was read is TGTGCCAGTAAAGAGACAGGGGGCGCATATGGT. Its protein product is CASKETGGAYG. The full CDR3 is CASKETGGAYGQYF.

As regards this clone: The read ends 3 residues shy of where the CDR3 ends; the end is completed using the germline J gene. This chain uses TRBV5-1 with TRBJ2-5, with D unclear. The CDR3 is made up of 15 amino acids. Trimming removed 0 bases from V and 5 bases from J, with 14 bases in between. Germline V gene sequence: CDR1 SGHRS, CDR2 YFSETQ. This CDR3 is CASSLATTLSETQYF. CDR3 DNA, as far as it was read: TGCGCCAGCAGCTTGGCTACGACTCTATCGGAGACC.

In regard to this clone: The sequenced fragment ends 3 residues before the CDR3 boundary, so the rest is inferred from the germline J gene. The genes are TRBV7-2 and TRBJ2-7; TRBD2 might be the D (5 bases). The germline V and J ends were trimmed by 2 bases and 0 bases, with 11 bases remaining between them. The CDR3 is 15 amino acids. Germline CDR1 and CDR2: SGHTA and FQGNSA. The CDR3 bases that were read are TGTGCCAGCAGCTTAAGCGGCCAGAGCTCCTACGAG. This codes for CASSLSGQSSYE. The full CDR3 protein is CASSLSGQSSYEQYF.

CDR3 bases read: TGTGCCAGCTCACCGCCACCTGGGACAGGGAAATACAATGAC. As protein: CASSPPPGTGKYND. The entire CDR3 is CASSPPPGTGKYNDYTF. The gene calls are TRBV18 and TRBJ1-2, with 9 bases fitting TRBD1. Read coverage stops 3 residues before the CDR3 terminus; the germline J gene supplies the remainder. Germline CDR1 KGHSH, CDR2 LQKENI. This CDR3 contains 17 residues.

Concerning this clone: The sequence runs out 3 residues before the end of the CDR3; the remainder is reconstructed from the germline J gene. The chain couples TRBV2 to TRBJ1-4, with D possibly being TRBD1 (5 bases). The CDR3 totals 15 residues. CDR1 is SNHLY and CDR2 is FYNNEI in the germline V gene. Incomplete CDR3 DNA: TGTGCCAGCAGGAACAGGCGACAGTATAATTCACCA. Translated, it gives CASRNRRQYNSP. The whole CDR3 region reads CASRNRRQYNSPLFF. The whole variable domain, remainder taken from reference TRBV2 and TRBJ1-4, is EPEVTQTPSHQVTQMGQEVILRCVPISNHLYFYWYRQILGQKVEFLVSFYNNEISEKSEIFDDQFSVERPDGSNFTLKIRSTKLEDSAMYFCASRNRRQYNSPLFFGSGTQLSVL.

About this clone itself: The read ends 3 residues early relative to the CDR3; the germline J gene fills the gap. This rearrangement joins TRBV11-2 to TRBJ1-3; TRBD1 is a possible D gene (5 bases). Germline V gives CDR1 SGHAT, CDR2 FQNNGV. CDR3 length: 14 residues. The covered CDR3 bases are TGTGCCAGCAGCTTAGATTATGCAGGGCCCCTT. This encodes CASSLDYAGPL. The entire CDR3 reads CASSLDYAGPLIYF.

Partial CDR3 DNA: TGTGCCAGCAGCCTCTTACCGGGACAGCGGCAAACCTACGAG. It translates to CASSLLPGQRQTYE. In full, the CDR3 is CASSLLPGQRQTYEQYF. The V gene is TRBV7-6, the J gene TRBJ2-7; 7 bases are a match to TRBD1. The DNA ends 3 residues before the CDR3 does, and the rest of the CDR3 is filled in from the germline J gene. In germline, CDR1 is SGHVS, CDR2 FNYEAQ. This CDR3 comprises 17 residues. The V and J ends lost 5 bases and 2 bases, in that order; junction bases with no gene match: 15.

A word on this clone: The observed sequence ends 3 residues before the CDR3 terminus, with the missing tail filled in from the germline J gene. The V call is TRBV12-3 or TRBV12-4, the J call TRBJ2-5; 7 bases match TRBD2. CDR3 length: 14 amino acids. Trimming removed 6 bases from V and 4 bases from J; junction bases left unmatched: 8. CDR3 sequence: CASSGLVGGETQYF. The CDR3 DNA, read in part, is TGTGCCAGCAGCGGACTAGTAGGTGGAGAGACC.